This is a list of T cell receptor beta chains from one sample in a study of blood T cell repertoires in COVID-19. Clones were sequenced by immunoSEQ multiplex PCR, and TCRdb holds only the in-frame ones, with some missing. The sample has about 83,000 clones, about 88% seen once. The sequenced sample consisted of peripheral blood. The receptors originated from an elderly woman with active or convalescent COVID-19. Each CDR3 is given with its conserved first and last residue. The D gene is left open where the match is weak. Only part of the rows carry a size: once, few, many, or a class if the clone is expanded.

>TRBD2|TRBJ2-5|-|TRBV5-4
TGTGCCAGCAGCTTTGGCGGGGGGTCACAAGAGACCCAGTACTTC
CASSFGGGSQETQYF
>-|TRBJ2-3|-|TRBV7-9
TGTGCCAGCAGCACAACTGGGACTAGCACAGATACGCAGTATTTT
CASSTTGTSTDTQYF
>TRBD1|TRBJ1-5|few|TRBV6-6
TGTGCCAGCAGGACAGGGAATCAGCCCCAGCATTTT
CASRTGNQPQHF
>-|TRBJ2-5|-|TRBV5-1
TGCGCCACCAGGCCCTCCCCCAGCGTAGAGACCCAGTACTTC
CATRPSPSVETQYF
>TRBD2|TRBJ2-3|-|TRBV7-3
TGTGCCAGCAGCGATAGCGGGGGGACGGATACGCAGTATTTT
CASSDSGGTDTQYF
>-|TRBJ1-5|-|TRBV12-3/TRBV12-4
TGTGCCAGCAGTTTAGCCCACAATCAGCCCCAGCATTTT
CASSLAHNQPQHF
>-|TRBJ1-2|-|TRBV9
TGTGCCAGCAGCGTAGCCCCAGGGACTAACTATGGCTACACCTTC
CASSVAPGTNYGYTF
>TRBD1|TRBJ1-2|-|TRBV29-1
TGCAGCGTTGGGACAGGGTCTGGCTACACCTTC
CSVGTGSGYTF
>-|TRBJ1-1|-|TRBV19
TGTGCCAGTAGTATCTCGGGGAACACTGAAGCTTTCTTT
CASSISGNTEAFF
>TRBD2|TRBJ2-3|-|TRBV10-3
TGTGCCATCAGTGGCGACCTAGCGGGGGGACGCACAGATACGCAGTATTTT
CAISGDLAGGRTDTQYF
>-|TRBJ1-1|-|TRBV28
TGTGCCAGCATCATAAGAAGATTAGGCGGGGACGCTGAAGCTTTCTTT
CASIIRRLGGDAEAFF
>-|TRBJ1-2|-|TRBV10-3
TGTGCCATCAGTGACCAGGCCTTCTATGGCTACACCTTC
CAISDQAFYGYTF
>-|TRBJ2-7|-|TRBV21-1
TGTGCCAGCAACAAGGGAGAGATGGGTTGCTACGAGCAGTACTTC
CASNKGEMGCYEQYF
>TRBD2|TRBJ2-3|-|TRBV7-2
TGTGCCAGCAGCGCGGGACTAGCGGGGGCGTCAGATACGCAGTATTTT
CASSAGLAGASDTQYF
>TRBD1|TRBJ1-3|-|TRBV18
TGTGCCAGCTCGGGACAGGGATCTCTACCCACCATATATTTT
CASSGQGSLPTIYF
>-|TRBJ2-7|-|TRBV29-1
TGCAGCGTTGAAGAGGGCAGCTACGAGCAGTACTTC
CSVEEGSYEQYF
>-|TRBJ1-1|-|TRBV11-3
TGTGCCAGCAGCTTGGGGAGGACTGAAGCTTTCTTT
CASSLGRTEAFF
>-|TRBJ2-7|-|TRBV27
TGTGCCAGCAGTCAAAACAGGGATGGGGAGCAGTACTTC
CASSQNRDGEQYF
>TRBD2|TRBJ2-4|-|TRBV5-6
TGTGCCAGCAGTATACTAGCGGGGGAAAACATTCAGTACTTC
CASSILAGENIQYF
>-|TRBJ1-1|once|TRBV3-1/TRBV3-2
TGTGCCAGCAGCTACGCCGCGTTTGAAAAAACTGAAGCTTTCTTT
CASSYAAFEKTEAFF
>-|TRBJ1-1|-|TRBV7-9
TGTGCCAGCAGTGGGGGACACGCTTTCTTT
CASSGGHAFF
>-|TRBJ2-1|-|TRBV4-2
TGTGCCAGCAGCCAAGCCGGGGACTCCTACAATGAGCAGTTCTTC
CASSQAGDSYNEQFF
>TRBD1|TRBJ2-3|-|TRBV7-9
TGTGCCAGCAACCAGGGGGCGGGCACAGATACGCAGTATTTT
CASNQGAGTDTQYF
>TRBD1|TRBJ1-2|-|TRBV2
TGTGCCGGGCGAGGGGGCGACTATGGCTACACCTTC
CAGRGGDYGYTF
>TRBD1|TRBJ1-5|-|TRBV6-5
TGTGCCAGCATTGGGACAGCTTCCAATCAGCCCCAGCATTTT
CASIGTASNQPQHF
>-|TRBJ1-5|-|TRBV28
TGTGCCAGCAGTGAGGACAGAGCACCTACGGGGCAGCCCCAGCATTTT
CASSEDRAPTGQPQHF
>TRBD2|TRBJ2-1|once|TRBV18
TGTGCCAGCTCACCTATTAGCGGGGCAAACAATGAGCAGTTCTTC
CASSPISGANNEQFF
>TRBD2|TRBJ2-5|once|TRBV6-1
TGTGCCAGCAGTTCCGGACTAGCGGGGGAAGAGACCCAGTACTTC
CASSSGLAGEETQYF
>TRBD1|TRBJ2-3|-|TRBV7-9
TGTGCCAGCAGTCGGGACAGGGGGGATACGCAGTATTTT
CASSRDRGDTQYF
>-|TRBJ1-2|-|TRBV13
TGTGCCAGCAGCTTAGTCTCCCCTTATGGCTACACCTTC
CASSLVSPYGYTF
>-|TRBJ1-3|-|TRBV28
TGTGCCAGCAGTTTTCCGGGACTTACACCCGGAAACACCATATATTTT
CASSFPGLTPGNTIYF
>TRBD1|TRBJ1-3|-|TRBV19
TGTGCCAGTAGTGCCGGGACAGGCACTGGAAACACCATATATTTT
CASSAGTGTGNTIYF
>TRBD2|TRBJ2-3|-|TRBV3-1/TRBV3-2
TGTGCCTCAGCGGGGTCTAGCACAGATACGCAGTATTTT
CASAGSSTDTQYF
>TRBD1|TRBJ1-2|-|TRBV11-2
TGTGCCAGCAGAAAAGTCGGGACAGGGGACTATGGCTACACCTTC
CASRKVGTGDYGYTF
>TRBD1|TRBJ2-1|once|TRBV19
TGTGCCAGTAGTGGGCGACAGGGATCGGACAATGAGCAGTTCTTC
CASSGRQGSDNEQFF
>TRBD1|TRBJ1-5|once|TRBV15
TGTGCCACCAGCGGGGACAGGGGGCTTTTTCAGCCCCAGCATTTT
CATSGDRGLFQPQHF
>-|TRBJ1-4|once|TRBV7-2
TGTGCCAGCAGCTTAAAGGCCGGGGAGAGGAAACTGTTTTTT
CASSLKAGERKLFF
>TRBD1|TRBJ1-5|once|TRBV5-6
TGTGCCAGCAGCTTTAGAGGGGGCGCTTTAAATCAGCCCCAGCATTTT
CASSFRGGALNQPQHF
>-|TRBJ1-2|-|TRBV6-2/TRBV6-3
TGTGCCAGCAGTTATAGGTACGGGGGACCAGGCTATGGCTACACCTTC
CASSYRYGGPGYGYTF
>-|TRBJ1-3|-|TRBV2
TGTGCCAGCAGTGAACTACGGGGAGCTGGAAACACCATATATTTT
CASSELRGAGNTIYF